This TCR beta chain was profiled in a study of blood T cell repertoires in COVID-19. Study at large: COVID-19 samples collected from the United States, Italy and Spain covered acute and convalescent phases.

Original data processing: Using reference gene primer amplification, nucleated cell counts were estimated. The assay was immunoSEQ multiplex PCR, and TCRdb's table has in-frame clones only and misses some. For V, J and clone size, that table is used; D and trimming come from the DNA. The data contain fewer than 300,000 clones, approximately 77% of them singletons. Sequenced sample: peripheral blood. The sequence was obtained from a woman aged 18-29 years with acute or convalescent COVID-19.

The CDR3 reads CASSLWLEGYTF. CDR3 bases: TGTGCCAGCAGCTTGTGGTTAGAGGGCTACACCTTC. The chain links TRBV5-4 to TRBJ1-2; D remains unclear. V lost 1 base, J lost 8 bases, and 9 bases lay in between. There are 12 residues in the CDR3. Germline CDR1 and CDR2: SGHNT and YYREEE (reference sequence). Full variable domain (outside the CDR3, taken from reference TRBV5-4 and TRBJ1-2): ETGVTQSPTHLIKTRGQQVTLRCSSQSGHNTVSWYQQALGQGPQFIFQYYREEENGRGNFPPRFSGLQFPNYSSELNVNALELDDSALYLCASSLWLEGYTFGSGTRLTVV.